The 23 T cell receptor beta chains below come from one sample, sequenced in a study of blood T cell repertoires in COVID-19. Produced via immunoSEQ multiplex PCR; TCRdb's table is partial and in-frame only. The table lists 220,000 or so clones, 80% to 85% of them singletons. Sequenced sample: peripheral blood. These receptors came from a woman of 80 years or more with COVID-19, enrolled during active disease.

The rearrangement uses TRBV2 and TRBJ2-3, with D possibly TRBD1 on 5 matching bases. The germline V and J ends were trimmed by 4 bases and 4 bases, with 12 bases remaining between them. Per the germline V gene, CDR1 is SNHLY and CDR2 is FYNNEI. The CDR3 sequence is 14 residues long. The CDR3 loop reads CASSGSDSPDTQYF. The CDR3 nucleotides are TGTGCCAGCAGTGGAAGCGACAGTCCAGATACGCAGTATTTT.

The gene calls are TRBV4-2 and TRBJ2-6; D is uncertain. CDR1 and CDR2 (germline): LGHNA, YNFKEQ. Trimming took off 5 bases at V and 0 bases at J, with 5 bases between the two ends. This CDR3 has 14 residues. The CDR3 nucleotides are TGTGCCAGCAGCACAGCCTCTGGGGCCAACGTCCTGACTTTC. Translating gives CASSTASGANVLTF.

V is TRBV7-3 and J is TRBJ1-2; 7 bases are a match to TRBD1. Germline CDR1 SGHTA, CDR2 FQGTGA. The CDR3 sequence is 14 residues long. J was trimmed by 6 bases and V by 4 bases; bases with no gene match: 8. This chain's CDR3 is CASSSHSGTDGYTF. The CDR3 nucleotides are TGTGCCAGCAGCTCACACTCCGGGACAGATGGCTACACCTTC.

The chain carries TRBV6-5 and TRBJ1-2, with D uncertain. V was clipped by 0 bases and J by 3 bases, with 14 bases between them. Germline-derived CDR1 and CDR2 are MNHEY and SVGAGI. The CDR3 has 16 residues. CDR3 sequence: CASSYSAGGKDYGYTF. CDR3 nucleotides: TGTGCCAGCAGTTACTCGGCGGGAGGGAAAGACTATGGCTACACCTTC.

The chain uses TRBV28 and TRBJ1-5, with 7 bases aligning to TRBD1. Unmatched junction bases numbered 14, after V lost 7 bases and J lost 2 bases. Germline V gene data show CDR1 as MDHEN and CDR2 as SYDVKM. This CDR3 spans 17 amino acids. The DNA of the CDR3 is TGTGCCAGCACCTCGGGGACAGTAAGGTTGGGCAATCAGCCCCAGCATTTT. Translation gives CASTSGTVRLGNQPQHF.

The chain links TRBV2 to TRBJ2-3; 12 bases fit TRBD2. With 7 bases clipped from V and 1 base from J, the junction kept 3 bases outside the gene matches. This CDR3 contains 15 residues. The germline CDR1 and CDR2 sequences are SNHLY and FYNNEI. This CDR3 reads CASKASGRGTDTQYF. The CDR3 nucleotides read TGTGCCAGCAAGGCTAGCGGGAGGGGCACAGATACGCAGTATTTT.

The J gene is TRBJ1-1, the V gene TRBV29-1; D is possibly TRBD1 (5 bases). In germline, CDR1 is SQVTM, CDR2 ANQGSEA. V lost 4 bases, J lost 0 bases, and 9 bases lay in between. There are 13 residues in the CDR3. CDR3 nucleotide sequence: TGCAGCGTTGGAGAACAGGTGAACACTGAAGCTTTCTTT. It specifies CSVGEQVNTEAFF. The full variable domain, completed using reference TRBV29-1 and TRBJ1-1, is SAVISQKPSRDICQRGTSLTIQCQVDSQVTMMFWYRQQPGQSLTLIATANQGSEATYESGFVIDKFPISRPNLTFSTLTVSNMSPEDSSIYLCSVGEQVNTEAFFGQGTRLTVV.

This clone was counted only a few times. This rearrangement joins TRBV19 to TRBJ1-5; D not resolved. Deletions cut 7 bases from V and 11 bases from J, with 12 bases between. Per the germline V gene, CDR1 is LNHDA and CDR2 is SQIVND (reference sequence). The CDR3 has 11 residues. The CDR3 region is CASIGERTQHF. DNA for the CDR3: TGTGCCAGTATCGGGGAGCGGACCCAGCATTTT.

The chain uses TRBV28 and TRBJ1-2; 8 nucleotides match TRBD1. This CDR3 is 15 amino acids long. Germline-derived CDR1 and CDR2 are MDHEN and SYDVKM. Trimming took 5 bases from V and 5 from J; bases not matched to a gene: 10. The CDR3 DNA reads as TGTGCCAGCAGTCGACAGGGGATCCCCGTTTATGGCTACACCTTC. Its translation is CASSRQGIPVYGYTF.

The chain employs TRBV6-5 and TRBJ2-7; TRBD2 matches 8 bases. Looked up from germline, CDR1 is MNHEY and CDR2 is SVGAGI. V shed 5 bases, J shed 2 bases, and the junction held 5 bases outside the gene matches. The CDR3 has 14 residues. The CDR3 DNA follows: TGTGCCAGCAGTCGTACTAGCGGTGCCTACGAGCAGTACTTC. Its translation is CASSRTSGAYEQYF.

This chain links TRBV7-2 with TRBJ2-1; 8 bases are shared with TRBD2. The CDR3 runs to 15 residues. Trimming took 5 bases from V and 1 from J; bases not matched to a gene: 4. The germline gives CDR1 SGHTA, CDR2 FQGNSA. The CDR3: CASSPSGLSYNEQFF. CDR3 in DNA: TGTGCCAGCAGCCCTAGCGGGTTATCCTACAATGAGCAGTTCTTC.

The chain recombines TRBV30 with TRBJ1-4; 9 bases are a match to TRBD1. Germline V gene sequence: CDR1 GTSNPN, CDR2 SVGIG (reference sequence). The CDR3 length is 14 residues. The ends lost 6 bases at V and 4 bases at J; junction bases unmatched: 6. CDR3 amino acids: CACRDRVYNEKLFF. CDR3 DNA: TGTGCCTGCCGGGACAGGGTGTATAATGAAAAACTGTTTTTT.

V and J are TRBV6-5 and TRBJ1-5; 9 positions match TRBD1. The CDR3 runs 15 residues. Germline CDR1 MNHEY, CDR2 SVGAGI. The trim removed 6 bases at V and 3 bases at J, leaving 6 bases unmatched. The CDR3, as DNA: TGTGCCAGCAGGACCGGGACAGGGCACAATCAGCCCCAGCATTTT. Protein sequence: CASRTGTGHNQPQHF.

The rearrangement uses TRBV15 and TRBJ1-5; D is ambiguous. The germline V and J ends were trimmed by 0 bases and 0 bases, with 3 bases remaining between them. The CDR3 is 14 residues long. Germline V lookup: CDR1 LNHNV, CDR2 YYDKDF (reference sequence). CDR3 region: CATSRDYSNQPQHF. The CDR3 DNA reads TGTGCCACCAGCAGAGACTATAGCAATCAGCCCCAGCATTTT.

The rearrangement joins TRBV7-3 to TRBJ1-6; TRBD1 agrees at 7 bases. The CDR3 is 14 amino acids. Germline CDR1 SGHTA, CDR2 FQGTGA. Germline trimming cut 2 bases from V and 7 bases from J; bases unmatched to any gene: 2. CDR3 residues: CASSLGTDNSPLHF. CDR3 DNA sequence: TGTGCCAGCAGCTTAGGGACAGACAATTCACCCCTCCACTTT.

J is TRBJ2-5 and V is TRBV4-2; 12 bases agree with TRBD2. J lost 1 base, V lost 2 bases, and 2 bases had no gene match. The CDR3 length is 16 residues. Germline CDR1 reads LGHNA; CDR2 reads YNFKEQ. CDR3 in DNA: TGTGCCAGCAGCCAACTAGCGGGAGGGGGCCAAGAGACCCAGTACTTC. This gives the protein CASSQLAGGGQETQYF.

The chain couples TRBV6-5 to TRBJ2-7; TRBD2 matches at 11 bases. The CDR3 has 15 amino acids. CDR1 MNHEY and CDR2 SVGAGI come from the germline V gene. Trimming removed 6 bases from V and 1 base from J; junction bases left unmatched: 5. CDR3 coding DNA: TGTGCCAGCAGGGAGGGACTAGCGGTTTCCTACGAGCAGTACTTC. Residues: CASREGLAVSYEQYF.

The chain combines TRBV14 with TRBJ2-5; 7 bases fit TRBD1. The CDR3 covers 15 residues. V gave up 1 base and J gave up 2 bases; unmatched junction bases: 4. Germline CDR1 SGHDN, CDR2 FVKESK. CDR3 amino acids: CASSQARGLQETQYF. In DNA, the CDR3 is TGTGCCAGCAGCCAAGCGAGGGGGCTACAAGAGACCCAGTACTTC.

This rearrangement joins TRBV29-1 to TRBJ2-7; TRBD2 agrees at 8 bases. Germline V gene sequence: CDR1 SQVTM, CDR2 ANQGSEA. The V segment lost 7 bases and the J segment 4 bases; nucleotides outside the gene matches: 9. The CDR3 contains 13 residues. The CDR3 loop reads CSASGLGKYEQYF. Written as DNA, the CDR3 is TGCAGCGCATCGGGACTAGGCAAATACGAGCAGTACTTC.

This clone has only one observation. The chain uses TRBV3-1 (or the pseudogene TRBV3-2) and TRBJ2-1; 11 nucleotides agree with TRBD2. Per germline, CDR1 LGHDT and CDR2 YNNKEL (reference sequence). The V and J ends lost 2 bases and 8 bases, in that order; junction bases with no gene match: 2. The CDR3 runs to 14 residues. The CDR3 region is CASSQLAGGDEQFF. Written as DNA, the CDR3 is TGTGCCAGCAGCCAACTAGCGGGAGGCGATGAGCAGTTCTTC.

The chain links TRBV7-3 to TRBJ2-5; 8 bases fit TRBD1. The CDR3 contains 14 residues. CDR1 is SGHTA, CDR2 FQGTGA, per germline. V trimming: 5 bases; J trimming: 5 bases; junction bases outside the gene matches: 7. CDR3 region: CASSHSGGRETQYF. Here the CDR3 DNA reads TGTGCCAGCAGCCATTCAGGGGGCAGGGAGACCCAGTACTTC.

The rearrangement uses TRBV2 and TRBJ2-2; 7 bases are a match to TRBD2. Germline CDR1 is SNHLY and CDR2 is FYNNEI. The CDR3 is 15 residues long. V lost 8 bases and J lost 5; bases outside the gene matches: 11. CDR3 sequence reads: CASGRGRAGTGELFF. In nucleotides, the CDR3 is TGTGCCAGCGGTAGAGGGAGGGCTGGGACCGGGGAGCTGTTTTTT.

This clone showed up just once. The chain carries TRBV18 and TRBJ1-1, with D maybe TRBD1 (6 bases). This CDR3 is 16 amino acids long. Germline CDR1 and CDR2: KGHSH and LQKENI. V lost 3 bases, J lost 1 base, and 15 bases lay in between. CDR3 bases: TGTGCCAGCTCACCCTCACAGGGTTACGGGAACACTGAAGCTTTCTTT. As protein: CASSPSQGYGNTEAFF.